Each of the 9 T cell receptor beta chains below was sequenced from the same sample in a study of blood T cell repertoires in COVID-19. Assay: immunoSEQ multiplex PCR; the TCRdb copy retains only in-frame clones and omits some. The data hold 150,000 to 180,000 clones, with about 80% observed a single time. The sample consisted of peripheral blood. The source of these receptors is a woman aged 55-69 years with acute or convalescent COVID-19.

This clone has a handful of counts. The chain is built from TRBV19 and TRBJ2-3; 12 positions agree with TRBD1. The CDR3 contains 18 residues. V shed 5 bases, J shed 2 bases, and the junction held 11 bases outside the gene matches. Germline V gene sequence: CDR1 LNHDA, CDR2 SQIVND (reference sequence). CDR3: CASSFRGTGGADTDTQYF. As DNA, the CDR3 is TGTGCCAGTAGTTTCCGAGGGACAGGGGGCGCAGACACAGATACGCAGTATTTT.

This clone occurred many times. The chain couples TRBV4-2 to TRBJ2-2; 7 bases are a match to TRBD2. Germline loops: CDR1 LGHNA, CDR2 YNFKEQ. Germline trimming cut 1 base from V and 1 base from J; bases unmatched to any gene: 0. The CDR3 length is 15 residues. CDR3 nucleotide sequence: TGTGCCAGCAGCCAAGCGGGGGGGAACACCGGGGAGCTGTTTTTT. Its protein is CASSQAGGNTGELFF.

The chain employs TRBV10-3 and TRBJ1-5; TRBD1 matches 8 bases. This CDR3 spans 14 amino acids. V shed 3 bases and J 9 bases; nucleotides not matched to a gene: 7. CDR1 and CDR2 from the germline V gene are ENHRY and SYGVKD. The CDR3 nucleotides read TGTGCCATCAGTGATAAACAGGGGGTCTTGCCCCAGCATTTT. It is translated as CAISDKQGVLPQHF.

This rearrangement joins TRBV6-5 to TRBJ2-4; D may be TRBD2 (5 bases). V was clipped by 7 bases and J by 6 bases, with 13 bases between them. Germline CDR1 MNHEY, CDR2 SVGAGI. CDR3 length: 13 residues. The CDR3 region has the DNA TGTGCCAGCATAAACGCGGCGGGAAACATTCAGTACTTC. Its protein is CASINAAGNIQYF.

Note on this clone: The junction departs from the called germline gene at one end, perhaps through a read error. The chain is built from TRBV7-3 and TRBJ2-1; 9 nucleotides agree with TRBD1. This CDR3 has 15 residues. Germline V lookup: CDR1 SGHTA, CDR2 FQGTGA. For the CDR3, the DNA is TGTGCCAGCAGCCTAACCCGGGACAGGGTCAATGAGCAGTTCTTC. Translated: CASSLTRDRVNEQFF.

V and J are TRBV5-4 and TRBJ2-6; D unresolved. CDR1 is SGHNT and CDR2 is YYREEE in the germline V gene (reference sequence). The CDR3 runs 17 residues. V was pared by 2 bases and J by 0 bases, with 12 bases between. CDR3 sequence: CASSFAFRDSGANVLTF. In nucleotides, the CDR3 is TGTGCCAGCAGCTTTGCGTTTAGAGACTCTGGGGCCAACGTCCTGACTTTC.

This chain's CDR3 is CASSPGQTNEKLFF. In DNA, the CDR3 is TGTGCCAGCAGCCCGGGACAAACTAATGAAAAACTGTTTTTT. The chain uses TRBV6-5 and TRBJ1-4; maybe TRBD1 (6 bases). Germline V gene data show CDR1 as MNHEY and CDR2 as SVGAGI. This CDR3 is built from 14 residues. V lost 6 bases to trimming and J lost 1 base, with 9 bases between them.

For the CDR3, the DNA is TGTGCCTCCGCCAGGGGTGTTTTAGGCACTGAAGCTTTCTTT. Residues: CASARGVLGTEAFF. The chain joins TRBV9 to TRBJ1-1; D may be TRBD1 (6 bases). Deletions cut 10 bases from V and 4 bases from J, with 20 bases between. This CDR3 comprises 14 residues. Per the germline V gene, CDR1 is SGDLS and CDR2 is YYNGEE.

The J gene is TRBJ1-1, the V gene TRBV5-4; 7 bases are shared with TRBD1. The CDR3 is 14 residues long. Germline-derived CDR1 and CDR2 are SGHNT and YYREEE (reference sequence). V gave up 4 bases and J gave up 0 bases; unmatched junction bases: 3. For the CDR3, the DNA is TGTGCCAGCAGCAGACAGGGTCTGAACACTGAAGCTTTCTTT. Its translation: CASSRQGLNTEAFF. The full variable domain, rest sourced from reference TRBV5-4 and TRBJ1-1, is ETGVTQSPTHLIKTRGQQVTLRCSSQSGHNTVSWYQQALGQGPQFIFQYYREEENGRGNFPPRFSGLQFPNYSSELNVNALELDDSALYLCASSRQGLNTEAFFGQGTRLTVV.